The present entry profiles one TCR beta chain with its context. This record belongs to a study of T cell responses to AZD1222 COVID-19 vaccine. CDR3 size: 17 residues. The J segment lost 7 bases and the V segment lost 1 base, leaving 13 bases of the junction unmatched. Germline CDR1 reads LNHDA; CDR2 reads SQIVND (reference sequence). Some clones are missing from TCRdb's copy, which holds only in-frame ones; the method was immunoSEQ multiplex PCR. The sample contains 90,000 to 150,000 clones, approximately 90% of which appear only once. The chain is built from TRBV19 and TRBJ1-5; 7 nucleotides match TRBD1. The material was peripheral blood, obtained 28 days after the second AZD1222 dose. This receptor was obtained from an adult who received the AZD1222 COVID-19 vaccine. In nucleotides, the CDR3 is TGTGCCAGTAGTATAGTTCCATCAGGGGGTAGGTCCCAGCCCCAGCATTTT. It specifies CASSIVPSGGRSQPQHF.